These 10 T cell receptor beta chains were all obtained from the same sample, sequenced in a study of beta chain features in type 1 diabetes. The entirety of the isolated RNA underwent reverse transcription, so expressed TCRB transcripts were sequenced. The method was immunoSEQ multiplex PCR; TCRdb's version includes in-frame clones alone and lacks a portion of them. The sample lists 130,000 to 150,000 clones; around 51% were seen once. Material: Tregs from blood. Receptors were obtained from a man aged 18 to 30 in good health.

This clone has a handful of counts. V is TRBV28 and J is TRBJ2-7; TRBD2 agrees at 8 bases. The CDR3 is made up of 12 amino acids. Germline trimming cut 3 bases from V and 12 bases from J; bases unmatched to any gene: 7. The germline V gene has CDR1 MDHEN and CDR2 SYDVKM. The CDR3 reads CASSLVAGRRYF. Here the CDR3 DNA reads TGTGCCAGCAGTTTGGTAGCGGGGAGGAGGTACTTC.

The V gene is TRBV7-8, the J gene TRBJ2-7; D may be TRBD1 (5 bases). Germline loops: CDR1 SGHVS, CDR2 FQNEAQ. The CDR3 totals 13 residues. Deletions cut 3 bases from V and 3 bases from J, with 9 bases between. CDR3 nucleotides: TGTGCCAGCAGCTTGGACACCCTCTACGAGCAGTACTTC. Its translation is CASSLDTLYEQYF.

This clone was seen more than once but under ten times. The chain is built from TRBV7-9 and TRBJ1-1; 8 nucleotides agree with TRBD1. Germline V lookup: CDR1 SEHNR, CDR2 FQNEAQ (reference sequence). V gave up 4 bases and J gave up 11 bases; unmatched junction bases: 3. The CDR3 covers 11 residues. CDR3 protein: CASSSRQGAFF. CDR3 sequence (DNA): TGTGCCAGCAGCTCCCGACAGGGGGCTTTCTTT.

The V call is TRBV6-5, the J call TRBJ2-1; tentative D call: TRBD2 (5 bases). This CDR3 comprises 13 residues. The V end was cut by 7 bases, the J end by 5 bases, with 12 bases between. The germline CDR1 and CDR2 sequences are MNHEY and SVGAGI. CDR3 coding DNA: TGTGCCAGCACTCGGGATAGGGACAATGAGCAGTTCTTC. It codes for CASTRDRDNEQFF.

This rearrangement joins TRBV7-9 to TRBJ2-7; TRBD2 agrees at 7 bases. V was clipped by 2 bases and J by 3 bases; unmatched bases: 10. CDR3 size: 16 residues. From germline, CDR1 is SEHNR and CDR2 FQNEAQ (reference sequence). CDR3 coding DNA: TGTGCCAGCAGCTTAATATTAGCGGGTCCCAACTACGAGCAGTACTTC. Protein sequence: CASSLILAGPNYEQYF.

This clone has only a few counts. This chain connects TRBV4-2 to TRBJ2-1; D may be TRBD2 (7 bases). V shed 4 bases and J shed 3 bases, with 19 bases lying between them. The CDR3 has 17 amino acids. Germline CDR1 LGHNA, CDR2 YNFKEQ. The CDR3 nucleotides are TGTGCCAGCAGCCCCTGGGGGGCGGGGGACCTCTACAATGAGCAGTTCTTC. This codes for CASSPWGAGDLYNEQFF.

V usage is TRBV7-9 and J usage is TRBJ1-3; D remains unclear. Germline assignment: CDR1 SEHNR and CDR2 FQNEAQ (reference sequence). Trimming took off 5 bases at V and 0 bases at J, with 11 bases between the two ends. This CDR3 contains 15 residues. CDR3 loop: CASSPRSFSGNTIYF. CDR3 nucleotide sequence: TGTGCCAGCAGCCCAAGGAGTTTCTCTGGAAACACCATATATTTT.

The V call is TRBV5-1, the J call TRBJ2-3, with 11 bases lining up with TRBD2. V was clipped by 3 bases and J by 0 bases; unmatched bases: 3. Germline assignment: CDR1 SGHRS and CDR2 YFSETQ. The CDR3 contains 16 residues. Here the CDR3 DNA reads TGCGCCAGCAGCTACTTAGCGGGAGGGAGCACAGATACGCAGTATTTT. This sequence encodes CASSYLAGGSTDTQYF.

CDR3: CSALGLAGAGDTQYF. The CDR3 DNA reads as TGCAGCGCCTTGGGACTAGCGGGAGCCGGAGATACGCAGTATTTT. The rearrangement uses TRBV29-1 and TRBJ2-3; 14 bases align to TRBD2. There are 15 residues in the CDR3. The germline V gene encodes CDR1 SQVTM and CDR2 ANQGSEA. The V and J ends lost 7 bases and 5 bases, in that order; junction bases with no gene match: 8.

This clone has only a few counts. This chain joins TRBV5-1 and TRBJ2-1, with TRBD2 matching 11 bases. This CDR3 is built from 14 residues. V was clipped by 5 bases and J by 7 bases; unmatched bases: 5. Germline values: CDR1 SGHRS, CDR2 YFSETQ. CDR3 loop: CASRGGTSGNEQFF. For the CDR3, the DNA is TGCGCCAGCAGGGGTGGGACTAGCGGTAATGAGCAGTTCTTC.